A single sample gave rise to the 4 T cell receptor beta chains below, sequenced in a study of beta chain features in type 1 diabetes. Study observations and caveats: Within each of all four CD4+ subsets, Type 1 diabetes patients had TCRB CDR3s that were moderately but significantly shorter.

Their specific antigens are unknown. Expressed TCRB transcripts were sequenced after all isolated RNA was converted to cDNA. The assay was immunoSEQ multiplex PCR, and TCRdb's table has in-frame clones only and misses some. The sample has 600,000 or so clones, 11% to 15% seen once. Sequences were obtained from naive CD4+ T cells from blood. The source of these receptors is a young man with type 1 diabetes.

The CDR3 DNA reads as TGTGCCAGCAGCCCACGGGGGATATCGAACACCGGGGAGCTGTTTTTT. Translated: CASSPRGISNTGELFF. The V gene is TRBV7-2, the J gene TRBJ2-2; D might be TRBD2 (6 bases). Germline V lookup: CDR1 SGHTA, CDR2 FQGNSA. V shed 5 bases and J shed 0 bases, with 13 bases lying between them. The CDR3 sequence is 16 residues long.

The V and J genes are TRBV29-1 and TRBJ1-2; TRBD1 might be the D (5 bases). This CDR3 has 12 residues. The germline gives CDR1 SQVTM, CDR2 ANQGSEA. Trimming removed 1 base from V and 4 bases from J, with 7 bases in between. In DNA form, the CDR3 reads TGCAGCGTTGAAGGAGACAGCTATGGCTACACCTTC. Its translation is CSVEGDSYGYTF.

V and J are TRBV27 and TRBJ2-3; no firm D call. Trimming took 3 bases from V and 0 from J, leaving 10 bases between them. Germline assignment: CDR1 MNHEY and CDR2 SMNVEV (reference sequence). The CDR3 has 15 residues. Here the CDR3 reads CASSLKSSSTDTQYF. The CDR3 nucleotides read TGTGCCAGCAGTTTGAAAAGCTCTAGCACAGATACGCAGTATTTT.

The chain combines TRBV5-1 with TRBJ2-3; 7 nucleotides align to TRBD1. CDR3 length: 14 residues. V trimming: 4 bases; J trimming: 5 bases; junction bases outside the gene matches: 7. Germline lookup yields CDR1 SGHRS and CDR2 YFSETQ. CDR3 in amino acids: CASSVLTGEDTQYF. CDR3 DNA sequence: TGCGCCAGCAGCGTACTAACAGGGGAAGATACGCAGTATTTT.